One sample yielded the 9 T cell receptor beta chains listed below, sequenced in a study of shared clonotypes between healthy human individuals. TCRdb's copy holds only in-frame clones and misses some; the assay was immunoSEQ multiplex PCR. The sample holds over a million clones; about 98.5% are singletons and the top ten take over 0.3%. Material: naive CD4+ T cells sorted from blood. Subset described: CD45RA+ positively selected. The receptors were sampled from a man between 25 and 39 years old in good health.

The chain joins TRBV28 to TRBJ2-7; weak D call: TRBD2 (5 bases). CDR3 size: 14 residues. The germline gives CDR1 MDHEN, CDR2 SYDVKM. V was trimmed by 5 bases and J by 3 bases, leaving 14 bases between them. The CDR3 DNA reads as TGTGCCAGCAGTCAACCGGGGAGAGTCTACGAGCAGTACTTC. Encoded protein: CASSQPGRVYEQYF.

The J gene is TRBJ2-7, the V gene TRBV11-2; 7 positions match TRBD2. There are 14 residues in the CDR3. CDR1 and CDR2 (germline): SGHAT, FQNNGV. The ends lost 1 base at V and 1 base at J; junction bases unmatched: 1. The CDR3 here is CASSLALASYEQYF. In DNA, the CDR3 is TGTGCCAGCAGCTTAGCACTAGCGTCCTACGAGCAGTACTTC.

Comment on this clone: Other nucleotide sequences from this sample produce the same CDR3. J is TRBJ2-1 and V is TRBV18, with TRBD1 matching over 7 bases. Germline CDR1 KGHSH, CDR2 LQKENI. J lost 2 bases, V lost 6 bases, and 7 bases had no gene match. The CDR3 spans 15 residues. CDR3 DNA sequence: TGTGCCAGCTCGCCTACAGGGGCCACCTACAATGAGCAGTTCTTC. It yields the protein CASSPTGATYNEQFF.

This clone came up once. The chain has TRBV5-6 and TRBJ2-7; no clear D gene. CDR3 length equals 12 residues. V lost 10 bases to trimming and J lost 0 bases, with 11 bases between them. The germline V gene encodes CDR1 SGHDT and CDR2 YYEEEE. In nucleotides, the CDR3 is TGTGCCCTTACCCTCGGCTCCTACGAGCAGTACTTC. Translated, it gives CALTLGSYEQYF.

To note about this clone: This sample also contains other DNA sequences that code for the same CDR3. CDR3 sequence reads: CASSFRGFYGYTF. In DNA form, the CDR3 reads TGTGCCAGCAGTTTTCGGGGGTTTTATGGCTACACCTTC. The V and J genes are TRBV28 and TRBJ1-2, with a tentative D call TRBD1 (5 bases). Germline-derived CDR1 and CDR2 are MDHEN and SYDVKM. Deletions cut 3 bases from V and 5 bases from J, with 10 bases between. The CDR3 loop spans 13 amino acids.

Details on this clone: At the DNA level, this CDR3 is encoded by other sequences in the same sample as well. The chain combines TRBV28 with TRBJ2-7; 11 bases fit TRBD2. This CDR3 has 13 amino acids. CDR1 MDHEN and CDR2 SYDVKM come from the germline V gene. With 8 bases clipped from V and 2 bases from J, the junction kept 2 bases outside the gene matches. The CDR3 coding sequence is TGTGCCAGCCGGGGACTAGCGGCCTACGAGCAGTACTTC. Its protein is CASRGLAAYEQYF.

This chain uses TRBV7-2 with TRBJ1-1, with D unclear. Germline assignment: CDR1 SGHTA and CDR2 FQGNSA. The germline V and J ends were trimmed by 5 bases and 4 bases, with 11 bases remaining between them. This CDR3 region has 13 residues. The CDR3 spells CASSEARATEAFF. In DNA, the CDR3 is TGTGCCAGCAGCGAGGCACGAGCCACTGAAGCTTTCTTT. The full variable domain, in which reference TRBV7-2 and TRBJ1-1 provide the parts outside the CDR3, is GAGVSQSPSNKVTEKGKDVELRCDPISGHTALYWYRQSLGQGLEFLIYFQGNSAPDKSGLPSDRFSAERTGGSVSTLTIQRTQQEDSAVYLCASSEARATEAFFGQGTRLTVV.

The chain combines TRBV11-2 with TRBJ1-3; possible D gene TRBD1, 6 bases. The germline gives CDR1 SGHAT, CDR2 FQNNGV. The length of the CDR3 is 13 residues. The V end was cut by 10 bases, the J end by 3 bases, with 13 bases between. The CDR3 loop reads CATGEDRGNTIYF. The CDR3 bases are TGTGCCACAGGGGAGGATCGTGGAAACACCATATATTTT.

The chain is built from TRBV10-3 and TRBJ2-5; TRBD2 aligns across 14 bases. The CDR3 totals 15 residues. Germline V gene sequence: CDR1 ENHRY, CDR2 SYGVKD. J lost 5 bases, V lost 10 bases, and 9 bases had no gene match. The DNA of the CDR3 is TGTGCCACCGGGCGGGGACTAGCGGGAGTTGAGACCCAGTACTTC. This translates into CATGRGLAGVETQYF.